This T cell receptor beta chain was found in a study of T cell changes during pregnancy in multiple sclerosis. The CDR3 is made up of 12 amino acids. Trimming left V 5 bases short and J 0 bases short, with 5 bases between. Per the germline V gene, CDR1 is SGHVS and CDR2 is FNYEAQ. Assay used: immunoSEQ multiplex PCR; TCRdb lists only in-frame clones, some missing. The sample yields fewer than 50,000 clones, more than 85% seen once. The TCR sequence derives from a female donor with multiple sclerosis, enrolled in a pregnancy study. The chain couples TRBV7-6 to TRBJ2-7; D gene ambiguous. This specimen consisted of CD8+ T cells from peripheral blood mononuclear cells, obtained in the third trimester of pregnancy. CDR3 region: CASSAGSYEQYF. The CDR3, as DNA: TGTGCCAGCAGCGCCGGCTCCTACGAGCAGTACTTC.